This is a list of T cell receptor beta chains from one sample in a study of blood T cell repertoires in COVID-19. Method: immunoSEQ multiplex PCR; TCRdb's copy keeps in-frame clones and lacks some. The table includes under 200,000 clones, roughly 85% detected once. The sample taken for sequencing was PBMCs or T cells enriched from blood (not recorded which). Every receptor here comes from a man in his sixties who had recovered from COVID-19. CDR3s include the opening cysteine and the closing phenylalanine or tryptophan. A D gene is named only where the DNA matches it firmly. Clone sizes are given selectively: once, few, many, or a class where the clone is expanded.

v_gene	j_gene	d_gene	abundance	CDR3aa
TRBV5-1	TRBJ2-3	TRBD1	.	CASSLGDSLDTQYF
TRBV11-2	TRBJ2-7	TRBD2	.	CASSAGLAGGSGEQYF
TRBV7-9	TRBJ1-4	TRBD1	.	CASSSSGQGNEKLFF
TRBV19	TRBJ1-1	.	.	CASSRGTTMNTEAFF
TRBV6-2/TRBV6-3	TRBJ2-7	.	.	CASSPSKILTSEQYF
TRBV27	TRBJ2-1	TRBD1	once	CASSSAETGLYNEQFF
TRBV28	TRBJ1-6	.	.	CASSLRTPRNSPLHF
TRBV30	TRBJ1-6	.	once	CAWSVQGRPTLHF
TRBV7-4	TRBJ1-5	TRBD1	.	CASSLVQGARPEYQPQHF
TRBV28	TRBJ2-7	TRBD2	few	CASSPQTSRYYEQYF
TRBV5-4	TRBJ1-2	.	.	CASSLVVGDYGYTF
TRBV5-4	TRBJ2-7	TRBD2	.	CASSLGVGLAYEQYF
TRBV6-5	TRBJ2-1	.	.	CATRQGTWGEQFF
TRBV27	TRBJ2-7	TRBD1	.	CASSSRPGQGYEQYF
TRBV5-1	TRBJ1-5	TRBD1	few	CASRIGTDNQPQHF
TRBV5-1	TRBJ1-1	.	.	CASSTYSYAEAFF
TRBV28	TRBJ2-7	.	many	CASSLEWGAGYEQYF
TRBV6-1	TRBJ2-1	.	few	CASSDGEVYEQFF
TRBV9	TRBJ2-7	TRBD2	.	CASSLLAGGHYEQYF
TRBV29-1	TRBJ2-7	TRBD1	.	CSVELGQAYEQYF
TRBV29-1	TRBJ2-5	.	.	CSATSRDRPQETQYF
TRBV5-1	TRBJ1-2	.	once	CASSLAGLKTYGYTF
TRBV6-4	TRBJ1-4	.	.	CASSDSRITVSSTNEKLFF
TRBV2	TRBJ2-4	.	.	CASSDRERIIQYF
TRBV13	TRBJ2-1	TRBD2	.	CASSLQSGLAGRGEQFF
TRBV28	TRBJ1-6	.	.	CASSPGQRGSPLHF
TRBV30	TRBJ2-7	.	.	CAWRKSGQRGYEQYF
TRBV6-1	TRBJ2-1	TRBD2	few	CASSAVAGGSYNEQFF
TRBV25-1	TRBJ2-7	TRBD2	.	CASSSFLGGIYEQYF
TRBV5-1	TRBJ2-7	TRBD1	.	CASRPGTGPYEQYF
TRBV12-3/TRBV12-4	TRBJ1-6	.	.	CASSLGQGITLHF
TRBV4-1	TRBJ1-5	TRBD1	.	CASSRPDRSDQPQHF
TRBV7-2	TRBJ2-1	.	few	CASSPTMVNEQFF
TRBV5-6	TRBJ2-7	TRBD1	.	CASSPDRDYEQYF
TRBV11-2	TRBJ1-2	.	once	CASSPSRDYGYTF
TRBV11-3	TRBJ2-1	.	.	CASSLMGSYNEQFF
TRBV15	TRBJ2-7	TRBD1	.	CATSRAGQGYEQYF
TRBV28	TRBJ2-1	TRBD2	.	CASSGNWRLAGGNEQFF
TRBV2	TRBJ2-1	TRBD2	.	CASSELAGVYEQFF
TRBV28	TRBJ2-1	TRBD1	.	CASRSGQGTYNEQFF
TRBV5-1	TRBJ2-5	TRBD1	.	CASSLDTSGTGETQYF
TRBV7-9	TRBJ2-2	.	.	CASSLSRGNTGELFF
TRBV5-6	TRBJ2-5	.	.	CASSSDQGLQETQYF
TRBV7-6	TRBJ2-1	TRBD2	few	CASSLEPSGGVSYNEQFF
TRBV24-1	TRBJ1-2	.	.	CATSPPGTTYGYTF
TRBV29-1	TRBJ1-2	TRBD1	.	CSLLRGDRDGYTF
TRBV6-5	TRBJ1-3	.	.	CASTEGNTIYF
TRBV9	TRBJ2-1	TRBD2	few	CASSVEGTSRFDEQFF
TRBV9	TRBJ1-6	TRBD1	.	CASRNPPGQAGSPLHF
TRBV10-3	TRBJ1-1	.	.	CAIRIGLEAFF
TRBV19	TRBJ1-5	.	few	CASSMGGPASPQHF
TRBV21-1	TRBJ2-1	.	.	CASKELASNEQFF
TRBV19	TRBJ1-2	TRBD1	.	CASSTSGTGAGYTF